This TCR beta chain was sequenced in a study of T cell responses to AZD1222 COVID-19 vaccine. This clone was seen a single time. Its antigen is as yet unknown. Profiled with immunoSEQ multiplex PCR; TCRdb holds only in-frame clones, not every one. Counted here are tens of thousands of clones, around 87% occurring once; the ten biggest clones make up more than 15%. Germline assignment: CDR1 SNHLY and CDR2 FYNNEI. The V end lost 2 bases, the J end lost 10 bases, and 6 bases lay between the germline ends. CDR3 length: 12 amino acids. Study outcomes and limitations: Most donors were white British, females outnumbered males, and clonal diversity was possibly underestimated.

This TCR was sampled from an adult who received the AZD1222 COVID-19 vaccine. The sequencing here drew on peripheral blood, taken 28 days after the second AZD1222 dose. The chain uses TRBV2 and TRBJ1-6; D gene uncertain. The CDR3 region has the DNA TGTGCCAGCAGTGAAATACTATCACCCCTCCACTTT. Protein product: CASSEILSPLHF.